This TCR beta chain appears in the sequencing data of a study of OX40 agonist ivuxolimab in advanced cancers. At the level of the study: In this trial design, patients received ivuxolimab intravenously at 0.01 to 10 mg/kg every 2 weeks. Two cutaneous melanoma patients and one hepatocellular carcinoma patient, three in all, had partial responses.

This clone was seen a single time. What it recognizes is unknown. Broader study findings: Some nonresponders also had low normalized T-cell clonal expansion. CD8+ T cells were the subset that, on average, had more expanded clones than CD4+.

The repertoire was sequenced with immunoSEQ multiplex PCR; TCRdb's copy has only in-frame clones and lacks some. There are some 74,000 clones in the sample; around 85% occur only once, and over 3% lies in the top ten. This clonotype originated in an adult with an advanced solid tumor such as melanoma, head and neck, liver or kidney cancer. Here the sequenced sample was CD4+ or CD8+ T cells sorted from blood, taken in a trial of the OX40 agonist ivuxolimab.

The CDR3: CASTRGTFNEQFF. The CDR3 nucleotides read TGTGCCAGCACCCGAGGGACTTTTAATGAGCAGTTCTTC. This chain uses TRBV2 with TRBJ2-1; a possible D gene is TRBD2 (6 bases). The germline CDR1 and CDR2 sequences are SNHLY and FYNNEI. The V end was cut by 7 bases, the J end by 7 bases, with 14 bases between. The CDR3 length is 13 residues.